This TCR beta chain was observed in a study of blood T cell repertoires in COVID-19 (dated by TCRdb to about 2020). For the wider study: Collaborator samples came from the United States, Italy and Spain and covered acute and convalescent phases of COVID-19. Where available, HLA class I and class II types were taken from metadata supplied by the sample provider and were not determined by assay-based typing. The repertoires were released in a freely available public database meant as a resource for research on the immune response to SARS-CoV-2. Samples were obtained from the ongoing ImmuneRACE study (first 160 participants) and from about 1,300 subjects provided by 6 global collaborators. The material from the prospective study consisted of cDNA or gDNA derived from T cells, B-cell-depleted T cells, or PBMCs. The dataset comprised deeply sampled blood TCRbeta repertoires from subjects exposed to, actively infected with, or recovered from COVID-19. Nearly every sample came with metadata listing a de-identified subject ID, COVID-19 status, age in years and sex. General study outcomes and caveats: The amount of clinical and demographic metadata varied by source and participant and was provided uncurated.

TCRbeta CDR3 regions were amplified from genomic DNA using the immunoSEQ Assay, a bias-controlled multiplex PCR. Processing in the source paper ran as follows. Nucleated cell counts per sample were estimated from amplification of reference gene primers within the assay. Sequence reads were collapsed and filtered to measure the absolute abundance of every unique TCRbeta CDR3 rearrangement. For each sample, productive Simpson clonality was calculated as the square root of Simpson's diversity index over productive rearrangements. What TCRdb holds here is the immuneACCESS table cut down to in-frame rearrangements. Part of the clones is not present; checked against another copy, under half of the missing clones reflect an unresolved V gene, and the others are unexplained. V and J calls and clone size come straight from that table; D and trimming were deduced from the DNA. In this sample the table shows some 330,000 clones, 83% of which occur a single time. Roughly 5.1% of the sample belongs to the ten largest clones.

Participants in the prospective study were aged roughly 18 to 89 years, lived in about two dozen United States geographic areas, and enrolled through a virtual design. In the prospective study, cohorts were assigned on the basis of participant-reported clinical history obtained from a screening survey and a study questionnaire. Recovered participants in ImmuneRACE Cohort 3 were defined by two consecutive negative NP/OP PCR tests, clearance by a healthcare professional, or resolution of symptoms. Each participant in the prospective study had whole blood, serum and a nasopharyngeal or oropharyngeal swab collected by mobile phlebotomists. Over a roughly 2-month period, participants in the prospective study had the option of providing additional blood draws and questionnaires. Blood samples from the prospective study were shipped frozen or at room temperature prior to DNA extraction. Worth noting for this clone: Its specific antigen is unknown. Base qualities were left out, and no much larger clone turns up one base away.

CDR1 LNHDA and CDR2 SQIVND were looked up in the germline V gene (reference sequence). V is shortened by 4 bases, J by 3 bases, and the region joining them spans 18 bases. The CDR3 numbers 16 residues from cysteine through phenylalanine. The read is trimmed to its CDR3 DNA, 48 bases read in frame from base 1. The receptor comes from a woman between 45 and 60 years old who had recovered from COVID-19. The chain is encoded by TRBV19 joined to TRBJ2-5, and TRBD1 may be the D gene, going by 6 matching bases. Material: PBMCs or T cells enriched from blood (not recorded which). The DNA sequence is as follows: TGTGCCAGTAGTAACTTCCCTAGTTGGGACAAAGAGACCCAGTACTTC. Its translation reads: CASSNFPSWDKETQYF.